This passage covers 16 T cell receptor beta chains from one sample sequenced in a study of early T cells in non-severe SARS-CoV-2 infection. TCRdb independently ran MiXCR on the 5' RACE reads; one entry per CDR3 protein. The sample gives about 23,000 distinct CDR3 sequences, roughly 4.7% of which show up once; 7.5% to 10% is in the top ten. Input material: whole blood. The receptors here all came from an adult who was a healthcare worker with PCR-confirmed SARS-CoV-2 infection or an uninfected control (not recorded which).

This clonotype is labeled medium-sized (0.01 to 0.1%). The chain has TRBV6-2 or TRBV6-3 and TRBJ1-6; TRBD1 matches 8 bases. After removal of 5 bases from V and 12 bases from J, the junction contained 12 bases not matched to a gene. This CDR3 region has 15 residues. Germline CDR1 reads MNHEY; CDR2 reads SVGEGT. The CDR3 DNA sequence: TGTGCCAGCAGTGCGCCCGGGACAGGAGGAAAACCCCTCCACTTT. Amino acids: CASSAPGTGGKPLHF.

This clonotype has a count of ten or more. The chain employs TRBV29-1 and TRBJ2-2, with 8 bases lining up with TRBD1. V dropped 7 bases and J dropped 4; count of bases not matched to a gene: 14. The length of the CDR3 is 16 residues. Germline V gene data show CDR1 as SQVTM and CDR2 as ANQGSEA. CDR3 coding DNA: TGCAGCGCCCTAAAGGGGCAGGGGGCGCCCACCGGGGAGCTGTTTTTT. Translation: CSALKGQGAPTGELFF.

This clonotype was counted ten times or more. CDR3 bases: TGTGCCAGCAGTTTGGGGCTTGGGGGGGAGACCCAGTACTTC. Protein sequence: CASSLGLGGETQYF. V is TRBV28 and J is TRBJ2-5; tentatively, D is TRBD2 (6 bases). The CDR3 runs to 14 residues. Germline CDR1 reads MDHEN; CDR2 reads SYDVKM. The ends were cut back, 3 bases at V and 5 bases at J, with 13 bases in the middle.

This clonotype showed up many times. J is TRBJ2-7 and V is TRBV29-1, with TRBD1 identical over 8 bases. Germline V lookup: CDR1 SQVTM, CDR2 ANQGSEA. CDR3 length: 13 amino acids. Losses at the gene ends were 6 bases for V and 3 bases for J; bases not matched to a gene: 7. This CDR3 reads CSVGTGEGYEQYF. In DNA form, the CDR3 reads TGCAGCGTCGGGACAGGAGAGGGCTACGAGCAGTACTTC.

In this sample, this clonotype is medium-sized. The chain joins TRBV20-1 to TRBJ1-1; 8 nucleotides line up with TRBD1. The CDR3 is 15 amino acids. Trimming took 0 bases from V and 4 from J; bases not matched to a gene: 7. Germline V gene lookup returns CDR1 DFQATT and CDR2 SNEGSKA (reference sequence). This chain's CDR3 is CSARDPWTGSTEAFF. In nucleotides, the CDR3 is TGCAGTGCTAGAGATCCATGGACAGGGAGCACTGAAGCTTTCTTT.

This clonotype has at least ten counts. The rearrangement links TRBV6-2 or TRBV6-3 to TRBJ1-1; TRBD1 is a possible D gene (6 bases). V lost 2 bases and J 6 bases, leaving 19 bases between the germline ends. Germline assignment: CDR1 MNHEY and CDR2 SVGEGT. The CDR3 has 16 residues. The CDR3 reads CASSYPWAQGGPEAFF. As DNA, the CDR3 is TGTGCCAGCAGTTACCCCTGGGCACAGGGTGGGCCTGAAGCTTTCTTT.

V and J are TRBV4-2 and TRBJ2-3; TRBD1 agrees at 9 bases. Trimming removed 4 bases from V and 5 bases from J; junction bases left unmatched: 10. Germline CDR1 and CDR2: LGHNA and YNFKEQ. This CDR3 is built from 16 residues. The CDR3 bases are TGTGCCAGCAGCCTTTCGGTCGGGACAGGGCAAGATACGCAGTATTTT. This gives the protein CASSLSVGTGQDTQYF.

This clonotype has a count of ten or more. The DNA for the CDR3 is TGTGCCAGCAGCGTGATCCAACGCACAGATACGCAGTATTTT. Translating gives CASSVIQRTDTQYF. The chain links TRBV9 to TRBJ2-3; D ambiguous. The length of the CDR3 is 14 residues. The germline gives CDR1 SGDLS, CDR2 YYNGEE. Trimming left V 2 bases short and J 1 base short, with 8 bases between. The full variable domain, with the rest looked up from reference TRBV9 and TRBJ2-3, is DSGVTQTPKHLITATGQRVTLRCSPRSGDLSVYWYQQSLDQGLQFLIQYYNGEERAKGNILERFSAQQFPDLHSELNLSSLELGDSALYFCASSVIQRTDTQYFGPGTRLTVL.

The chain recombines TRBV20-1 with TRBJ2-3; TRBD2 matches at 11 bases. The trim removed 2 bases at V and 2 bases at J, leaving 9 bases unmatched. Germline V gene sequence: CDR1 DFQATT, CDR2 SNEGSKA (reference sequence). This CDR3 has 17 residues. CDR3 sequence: CSARRGLAVLFTDTQYF. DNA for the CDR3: TGCAGTGCTAGACGGGGACTAGCGGTACTATTCACAGATACGCAGTATTTT.

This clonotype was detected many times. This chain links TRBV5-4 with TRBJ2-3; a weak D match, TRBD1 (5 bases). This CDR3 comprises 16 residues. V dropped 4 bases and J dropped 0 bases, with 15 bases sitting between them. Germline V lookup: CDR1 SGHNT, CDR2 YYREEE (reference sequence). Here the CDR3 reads CASSQFLDRSTDTQYF. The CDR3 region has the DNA TGTGCCAGCAGCCAGTTTTTAGACAGAAGCACAGATACGCAGTATTTT.

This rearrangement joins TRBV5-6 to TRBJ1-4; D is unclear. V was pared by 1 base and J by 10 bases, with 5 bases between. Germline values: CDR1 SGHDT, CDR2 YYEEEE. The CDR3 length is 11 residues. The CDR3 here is CASSLRGKLFF. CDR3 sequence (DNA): TGTGCCAGCAGCTTGAGAGGAAAACTGTTTTTT.

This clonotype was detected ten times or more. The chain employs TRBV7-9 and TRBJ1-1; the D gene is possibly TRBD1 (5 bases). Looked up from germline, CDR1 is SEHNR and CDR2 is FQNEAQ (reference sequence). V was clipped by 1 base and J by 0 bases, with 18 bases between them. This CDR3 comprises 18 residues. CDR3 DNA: TGTGCCAGCAGCTTAGAACCTCTTTCTGAGGGGCTGAACACTGAAGCTTTCTTT. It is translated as CASSLEPLSEGLNTEAFF.

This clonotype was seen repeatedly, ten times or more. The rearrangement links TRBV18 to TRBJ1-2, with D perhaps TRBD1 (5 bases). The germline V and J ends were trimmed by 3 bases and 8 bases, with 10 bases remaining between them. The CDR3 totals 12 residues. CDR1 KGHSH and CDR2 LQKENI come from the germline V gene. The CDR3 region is CASSPGRDGYTF. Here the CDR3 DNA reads TGTGCCAGCTCACCCGGAAGGGACGGCTACACCTTC.

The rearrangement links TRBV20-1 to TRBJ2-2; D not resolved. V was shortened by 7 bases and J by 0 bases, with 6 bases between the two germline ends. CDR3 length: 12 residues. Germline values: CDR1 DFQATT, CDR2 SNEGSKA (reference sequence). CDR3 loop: CSVSTNTGELFF. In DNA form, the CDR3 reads TGCAGTGTTTCGACGAACACCGGGGAGCTGTTTTTT.

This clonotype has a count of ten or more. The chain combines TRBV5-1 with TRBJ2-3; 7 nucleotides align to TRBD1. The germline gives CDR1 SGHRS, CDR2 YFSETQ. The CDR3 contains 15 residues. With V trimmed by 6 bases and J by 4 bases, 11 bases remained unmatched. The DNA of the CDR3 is TGCGCCAGCAACCCCGGGGCAGGGGGATCAGATACGCAGTATTTT. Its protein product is CASNPGAGGSDTQYF.

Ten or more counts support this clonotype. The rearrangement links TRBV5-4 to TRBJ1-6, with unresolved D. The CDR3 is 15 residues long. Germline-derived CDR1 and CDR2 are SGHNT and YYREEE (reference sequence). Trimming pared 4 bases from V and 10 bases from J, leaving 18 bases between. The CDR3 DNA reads TGTGCCAGCAGCGGGGATTTCCCGTCTCGGTCACCCCTCCACTTT. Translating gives CASSGDFPSRSPLHF.